A single sample gave rise to the 9 T cell receptor beta chains below, sequenced in a study of CD8 T cells in Susac syndrome. Reverse transcription of roughly 0.45 to 1 ug RNA was carried out with random hexamers. TCRdb analysed the immunoSEQ multiplex PCR reads with MiXCR anew, one entry per CDR3 protein. Here the sample spans roughly 150,000 distinct CDR3 sequences, 90% to 95% being singletons. Sample: CD4+ T cells from PBMCs. The source is a human donor in good health.

The J gene is TRBJ2-1, the V gene TRBV7-9; D is uncertain. Deletions cut 1 base from V and 9 bases from J, with 7 bases between. CDR1 SEHNR and CDR2 FQNEAQ come from the germline V gene (reference sequence). The CDR3 length is 12 residues. The chain's CDR3 is CASSLDVSEQFF. The CDR3 DNA follows: TGTGCCAGCAGCTTAGATGTTTCTGAGCAGTTCTTC.

This rearrangement joins TRBV29-1 to TRBJ2-7; possible D gene TRBD2, 6 bases. The V and J ends lost 5 bases and 0 bases respectively, with 14 bases between them. This CDR3 region has 14 residues. Germline loops: CDR1 SQVTM, CDR2 ANQGSEA. DNA for the CDR3: TGCAGCGTTAGGAGGGGCGTTGGCTCCTACGAGCAGTACTTC. This codes for CSVRRGVGSYEQYF.

This rearrangement joins TRBV28 to TRBJ1-5; no clear D gene. V lost 5 bases to trimming and J lost 6 bases, with 14 bases between them. Germline lookup yields CDR1 MDHEN and CDR2 SYDVKM. This CDR3 has 14 residues. CDR3 sequence reads: CASSLRSPGQPQHF. CDR3 in DNA: TGTGCCAGCAGTCTCAGGTCCCCAGGTCAGCCCCAGCATTTT.

The table lists this clonotype with a count of one. The rearrangement links TRBV14 to TRBJ1-1; D perhaps matches TRBD1 (6 bases). Trimming took 4 bases from V and 3 from J, leaving 18 bases between them. Per germline, CDR1 SGHDN and CDR2 FVKESK. This CDR3 has 16 amino acids. CDR3 DNA: TGTGCCAGCAGCCCCCCTCCCGGGGGCGTATACACTGAAGCTTTCTTT. Translated, it gives CASSPPPGGVYTEAFF.

The CDR3 DNA is TGTGCCAGCAGCGTAGATCAGGGGGATCAGCCCCAGCATTTT. Protein sequence: CASSVDQGDQPQHF. The chain links TRBV9 to TRBJ1-5; 7 bases map to TRBD1. Germline CDR1 is SGDLS and CDR2 is YYNGEE. J lost 5 bases, V lost 0 bases, and 2 bases had no gene match. The CDR3 runs to 14 residues.

The chain links TRBV7-8 to TRBJ2-5; the match to TRBD2 covers 14 bases. From germline, CDR1 is SGHVS and CDR2 FQNEAQ. This CDR3 is built from 19 residues. J lost 5 bases, V lost 3 bases, and 14 bases had no gene match. Here the CDR3 reads CASSFVPGLAGVGRETQYF. CDR3 bases: TGTGCCAGCAGCTTCGTACCGGGACTAGCGGGGGTGGGTCGTGAGACCCAGTACTTC. Filled out from reference TRBV7-8 and TRBJ2-5, the complete variable domain reads GAGVSQSPRYKVAKRGQDVALRCDPISGHVSLFWYQQALGQGPEFLTYFQNEAQLDKSGLPSDRFFAERPEGSVSTLKIQRTQQEDSAVYLCASSFVPGLAGVGRETQYFGPGTRLLVL.

The V call is TRBV7-9, the J call TRBJ2-7; D is unresolved. Germline lookup yields CDR1 SEHNR and CDR2 FQNEAQ (reference sequence). This CDR3 is built from 13 residues. The V and J ends lost 5 bases and 5 bases respectively, with 13 bases between them. CDR3 coding DNA: TGTGCCAGCAGCCCCTCTGGGATGAACGAGCAGTACTTC. Translated, it gives CASSPSGMNEQYF.

The rearrangement uses TRBV19 and TRBJ1-6; D is possibly TRBD1 (5 bases). Germline CDR1 reads LNHDA; CDR2 reads SQIVND (reference sequence). There are 15 residues in the CDR3. The ends were cut back, 0 bases at V and 7 bases at J, with 10 bases in the middle. The CDR3 here is CASSIEGTRNSPLHF. The CDR3 bases are TGTGCCAGTAGTATAGAAGGGACTCGGAATTCACCCCTCCACTTT.

The chain links TRBV30 to TRBJ2-2, with D unclear. The CDR3 length is 12 residues. With 0 bases removed from V and 6 bases from J, the gap between germline ends came to 5 bases. Germline CDR1 GTSNPN, CDR2 SVGIG (reference sequence). In DNA form, the CDR3 reads TGTGCCTGGAGTGTCGGCCCCGGGGAGCTGTTTTTT. Its translation: CAWSVGPGELFF.